This T cell receptor beta chain was sequenced in a study of blood T cell repertoires in COVID-19. Per the study methods: Amplification of reference gene primers provided the estimated nucleated cell counts. Sequencing used immunoSEQ multiplex PCR; TCRdb keeps in-frame clones, though not all of them. The D gene and trimming were derived from the DNA, and the V and J assignments and clone size from that table. The table has a few hundred thousand clones, roughly 82% seen once. Germline values: CDR1 MDHEN, CDR2 SYDVKM. CDR3 length: 12 amino acids. The V end was cut by 9 bases, the J end by 0 bases, with 7 bases between. In its sample, this clone was seen once.

Sequencing was performed on peripheral blood. The chain couples TRBV28 to TRBJ2-3; D call uncertain. The clonotype was recovered from a man aged 80 or over with acute or convalescent COVID-19. The CDR3 protein is CASTTSTDTQYF. Written as DNA, the CDR3 is TGTGCCAGTACGACTAGCACAGATACGCAGTATTTT.